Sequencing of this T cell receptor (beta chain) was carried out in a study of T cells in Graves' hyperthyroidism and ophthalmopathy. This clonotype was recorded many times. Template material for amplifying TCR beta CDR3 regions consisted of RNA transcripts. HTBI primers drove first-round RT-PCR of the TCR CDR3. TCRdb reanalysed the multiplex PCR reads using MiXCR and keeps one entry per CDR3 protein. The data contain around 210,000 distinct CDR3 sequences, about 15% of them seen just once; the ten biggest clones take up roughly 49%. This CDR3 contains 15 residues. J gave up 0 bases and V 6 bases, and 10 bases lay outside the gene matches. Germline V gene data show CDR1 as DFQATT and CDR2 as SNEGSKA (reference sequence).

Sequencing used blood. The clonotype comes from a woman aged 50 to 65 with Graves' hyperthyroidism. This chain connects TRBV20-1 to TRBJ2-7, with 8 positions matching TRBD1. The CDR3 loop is CSARMDRESSYEQYF. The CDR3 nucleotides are TGCAGTGCAAGGATGGACAGGGAAAGCTCCTACGAGCAGTACTTC.